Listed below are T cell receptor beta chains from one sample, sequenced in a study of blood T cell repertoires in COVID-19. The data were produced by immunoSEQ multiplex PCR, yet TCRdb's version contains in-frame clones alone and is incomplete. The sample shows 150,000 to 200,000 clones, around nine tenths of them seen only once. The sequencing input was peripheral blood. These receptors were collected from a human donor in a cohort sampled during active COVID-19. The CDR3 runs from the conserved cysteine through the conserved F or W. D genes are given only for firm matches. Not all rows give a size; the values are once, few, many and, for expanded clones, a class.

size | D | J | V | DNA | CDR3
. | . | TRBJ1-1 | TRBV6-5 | TGTGCCAGCAGTTACTCTTGGGAAGCGGGTGAAGCTTTCTTT | CASSYSWEAGEAFF
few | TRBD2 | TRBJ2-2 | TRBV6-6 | TGTGCCAGCAGTTACTTAAGCGGGGCGAACACCGGGGAGCTGTTTTTT | CASSYLSGANTGELFF
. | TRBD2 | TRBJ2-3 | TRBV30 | TGTGCCTGTTCGACTAGCGGGGCAAATACGCAGTATTTT | CACSTSGANTQYF
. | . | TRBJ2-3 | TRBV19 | TGTGCCAGTAGTATATCCGTTAGCACAGATACGCAGTATTTT | CASSISVSTDTQYF
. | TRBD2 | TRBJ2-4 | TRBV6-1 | TGTGCCAGCAGTGAACGGGCGGGGGGGCCGGACATTCAGTACTTC | CASSERAGGPDIQYF
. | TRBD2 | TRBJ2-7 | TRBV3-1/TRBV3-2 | TGTGCCAGCAGCCAAGAGCGCGCTAGCGGGAGGGCCGCAGTAGGGCAGTACTTC | CASSQERASGRAAVGQYF
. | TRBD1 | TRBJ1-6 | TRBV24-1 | TGTGCCACCAGTGGTGGGACAGGGGACTCACCCCTCCACTTT | CATSGGTGDSPLHF
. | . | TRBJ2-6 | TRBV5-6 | TGTGCCAGCAGCTCTAGTTCTGGGGCCAACGTCCTGACTTTC | CASSSSSGANVLTF
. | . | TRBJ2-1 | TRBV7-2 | TGTGCCAGCAGCTTACAGTTGACTAGTAATGAGCAGTTCTTC | CASSLQLTSNEQFF
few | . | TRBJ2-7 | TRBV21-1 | TGTGCCAGCAGCAAGCGGGAGGGGCACGAGCAGTACTTC | CASSKREGHEQYF
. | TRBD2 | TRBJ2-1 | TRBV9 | TGTGCCAGCAGCATAGCGGGAGGGAAGAACAATGAGCAGTTCTTC | CASSIAGGKNNEQFF
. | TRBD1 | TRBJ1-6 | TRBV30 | TGTGCCTGGGGCTACAGGGGAATGTATAATTCACCCCTCCACTTT | CAWGYRGMYNSPLHF
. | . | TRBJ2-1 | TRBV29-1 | TGCAGCGTTGAAACTGTGAACAATGAGCAGTTCTTC | CSVETVNNEQFF
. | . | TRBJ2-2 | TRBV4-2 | TGTGCCAGCAGCCAAGATAATTCCGGGGTCGCCGGGGAGCTGTTTTTT | CASSQDNSGVAGELFF
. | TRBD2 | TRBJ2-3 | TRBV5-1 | TGCGCCAGCAGCTGGAGACTAGCGGGCAGCACAGATACGCAGTATTTT | CASSWRLAGSTDTQYF
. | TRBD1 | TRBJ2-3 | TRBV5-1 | TGCGCCAGCAGCTTGGGGGGACAGGGGGCTACAGATACGCAGTATTTT | CASSLGGQGATDTQYF
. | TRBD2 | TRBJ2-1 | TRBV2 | TGTGCCAGCAGGACCCTGGAAGGTACTAGCGGGAGTGTCGATGAGCAGTTCTTC | CASRTLEGTSGSVDEQFF
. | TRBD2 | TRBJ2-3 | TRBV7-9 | TGTGCCAGCAGCTCTAGCGGGGGAACAGATACGCAGTATTTT | CASSSSGGTDTQYF
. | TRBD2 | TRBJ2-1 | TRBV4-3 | TGCGCCAGCAGCCGCCAATCGGGGGGGTTGGGGAATGAGCAGTTCTTC | CASSRQSGGLGNEQFF
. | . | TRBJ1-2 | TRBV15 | TGTGCCACCAGCAGAGGGGGGGACGGCTTCTATGGCTACACCTTC | CATSRGGDGFYGYTF
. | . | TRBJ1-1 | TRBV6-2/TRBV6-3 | TGTGCCAGCAGCCTACGACGGGGAGACACTGAAGCTTTCTTT | CASSLRRGDTEAFF
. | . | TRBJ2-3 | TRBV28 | TGTGCCAGCAGTTTCTTCCTGACAGATACGCAGTATTTT | CASSFFLTDTQYF
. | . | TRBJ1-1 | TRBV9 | TGTGCCAGCAGCGTAGGGGCCAGATTGAACACTGAAGCTTTCTTT | CASSVGARLNTEAFF
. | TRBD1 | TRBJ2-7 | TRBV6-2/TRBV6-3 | TGTGCCAGCAGTCCCGGGGACAGTAGCATCTCCTACGAGCAGTACTTC | CASSPGDSSISYEQYF
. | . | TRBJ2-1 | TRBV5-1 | TGCGCCAGCAGCGCCGGGACTCAAACCGCCAATGAGCAGTTCTTC | CASSAGTQTANEQFF
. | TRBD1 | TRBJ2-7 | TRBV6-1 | TGTGCCAGCAGTGAAGCGACAGGGTCCCATTTTTTGTACGAGCAGTACTTC | CASSEATGSHFLYEQYF
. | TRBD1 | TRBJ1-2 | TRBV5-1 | TGCGCCAGCAGCCCCACCGGGACAGGGGGCGAGAATGACGGCTACACCTTC | CASSPTGTGGENDGYTF
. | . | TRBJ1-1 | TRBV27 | TGTGCCAGCAGTTCAGGACAGCCGAACACTGAAGCTTTCTTT | CASSSGQPNTEAFF
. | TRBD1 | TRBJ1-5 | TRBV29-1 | TGCAGCGTTGGGGACAGTGATCAGCCCCAGCATTTT | CSVGDSDQPQHF
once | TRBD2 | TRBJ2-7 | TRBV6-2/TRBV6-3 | TGTGCCAGCAGTTACCCGACGGGGGGCTACGAGCAGTACTTC | CASSYPTGGYEQYF
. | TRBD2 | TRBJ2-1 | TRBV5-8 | TGTGCCAGCAGCTCACGCAGCGGGAGGGCCTACAATGAGCAGTTCTTC | CASSSRSGRAYNEQFF
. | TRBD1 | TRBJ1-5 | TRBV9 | TGTGCCAGCAGTACCACAGGGGGGTCTAATCAGCCCCAGCATTTT | CASSTTGGSNQPQHF
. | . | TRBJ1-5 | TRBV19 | TGTGCCAGTAGTATCACCTGGACAGCCGAACGGCAGCCCCAGCATTTT | CASSITWTAERQPQHF
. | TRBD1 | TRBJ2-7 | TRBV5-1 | TGCGCCAGCAGCTTGGGAGGGACAGGGTTATTCGAGCAGTACTTC | CASSLGGTGLFEQYF
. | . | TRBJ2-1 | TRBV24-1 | TGTGCCACCAGTGATCGAAGAGGGGAGCAGTTCTTC | CATSDRRGEQFF
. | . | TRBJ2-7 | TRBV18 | TGTGCCAGCTCACCGCTGCTAGCGAGTCCACCTGGTTACGAGCAGTACTTC | CASSPLLASPPGYEQYF
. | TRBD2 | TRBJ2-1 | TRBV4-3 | TGCGCCAGCAGCCAAGAAGGTAGCGGGACCTACAATGAGCAGTTCTTC | CASSQEGSGTYNEQFF
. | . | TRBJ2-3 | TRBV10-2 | TGCGCCAGCAGTGGGGGCGGGGGCCTAATTACAGATACGCAGTATTTT | CASSGGGGLITDTQYF
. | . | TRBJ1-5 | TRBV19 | TGTGCCAGTAGTATAGAGGACAGTAATCAGCCCCAGCATTTT | CASSIEDSNQPQHF
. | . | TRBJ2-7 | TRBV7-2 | TGTGCCAGCAGCCCCCAGGGGCCAATTTCCTACGAGCAGTACTTC | CASSPQGPISYEQYF
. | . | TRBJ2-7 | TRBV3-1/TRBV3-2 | TGTGCCAGCAGCCCAGGAACCGGACAGTCCTACGAGCAGTACTTC | CASSPGTGQSYEQYF
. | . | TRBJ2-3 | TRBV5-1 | TGCGCCAGCAGCTTGGGTTCAGGGGAGAGCACAGATACGCAGTATTTT | CASSLGSGESTDTQYF
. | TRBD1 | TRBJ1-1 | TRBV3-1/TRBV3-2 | TGTGCCAGCAGCCACGGACAGGTGAACACTGAAGCTTTCTTT | CASSHGQVNTEAFF
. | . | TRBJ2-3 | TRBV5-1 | TGCGCCAGCAGCTTCTCGGGGGATCGCGCAGATACGCAGTATTTT | CASSFSGDRADTQYF
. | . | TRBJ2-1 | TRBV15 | TGTGCCACCAGCATATCAACAGGGCCCCCTTACAATGAGCAGTTCTTC | CATSISTGPPYNEQFF
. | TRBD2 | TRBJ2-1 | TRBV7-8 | TGTGCCAGCAGCTTAGCCACTAGCGTGAATGAGCAGTTCTTC | CASSLATSVNEQFF
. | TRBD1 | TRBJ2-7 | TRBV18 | TGTGCCAGCTCACCACCGGCAGGGGGCGAAGGCGAGCAGTACTTC | CASSPPAGGEGEQYF
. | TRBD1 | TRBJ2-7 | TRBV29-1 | TGCAGCGTTGATAGGGGGCATCACGAGCAGTACTTC | CSVDRGHHEQYF